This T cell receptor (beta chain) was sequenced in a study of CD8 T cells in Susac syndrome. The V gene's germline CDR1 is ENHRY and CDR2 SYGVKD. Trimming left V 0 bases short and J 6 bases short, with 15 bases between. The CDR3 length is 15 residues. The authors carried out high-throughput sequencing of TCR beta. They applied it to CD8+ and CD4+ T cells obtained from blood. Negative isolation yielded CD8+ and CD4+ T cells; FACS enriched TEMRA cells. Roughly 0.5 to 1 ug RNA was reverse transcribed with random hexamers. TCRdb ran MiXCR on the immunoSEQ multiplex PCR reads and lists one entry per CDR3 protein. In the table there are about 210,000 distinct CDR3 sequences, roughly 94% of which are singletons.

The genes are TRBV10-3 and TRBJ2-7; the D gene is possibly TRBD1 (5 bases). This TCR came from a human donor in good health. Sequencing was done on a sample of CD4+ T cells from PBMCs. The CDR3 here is CAISESQGRNGEQYV. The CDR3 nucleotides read TGTGCCATCAGTGAGTCCCAGGGAAGGAACGGCGAGCAGTACGTC.